This TCR beta chain was obtained from a study of blood T cell repertoires in COVID-19. This clone was found once. Sequenced by immunoSEQ multiplex PCR; TCRdb stores in-frame clones only, minus some. The table includes some 200,000 clones, approximately 90% detected once. Unmatched junction bases numbered 5, after V lost 3 bases and J lost 4 bases. CDR3 length: 15 residues. Germline lookup yields CDR1 MNHEY and CDR2 SVGAGI. This TCR derives from a young man with active or convalescent COVID-19. The material sequenced was peripheral blood. The chain is built from TRBV6-5 and TRBJ2-3; 9 nucleotides line up with TRBD2. CDR3 sequence reads: CASSYGGGDPDTQYF. CDR3 nucleotides: TGTGCCAGCAGTTATGGCGGGGGGGACCCAGATACGCAGTATTTT.